This record covers a single T cell receptor (beta chain). Its antigen is currently not known. No much larger clone exists at a distance of one base, and base qualities are not known. This specimen comes from a study of identical twins' blood T cells (dated by TCRdb to the early 2010s). With regard to the full study: The approximately 12 libraries, six for the alpha chain and six for the beta chain, together yielded around 50 million Illumina reads. Using next-generation sequencing, the study compared the TCR alpha and beta chain repertoires of three pairs of monozygous twins to assess how genetics influences repertoire formation. Results the study describes overall, beyond this receptor: The proposed role of the TCRalpha J segment in MHC recognition during thymic selection was stated to require validation by independent studies. V gene usage was reported to be markedly more similar within twin pairs than between unrelated donors, even among non-selected out-of-frame TCRbeta clonotypes. The count of CDR3 clonotypes shared by two donors depended mainly on the product of the two donors' cloneset sizes, and twins did not clearly depart from this trend. Because the twins were raised together, environmental influences could not be ruled out as an explanation for the similarity between twins. Among the most abundant TCRbeta clonotypes, more CDR3 sequences were shared by each donor with her twin than with unrelated donors.

Six healthy women forming three monozygous twin pairs were used as donors. All three twin pairs had been reared together, and it was thought likely that the same infectious agents and vaccines had been met by these twin pairs. TCR cDNA libraries were prepared from RNA that had been isolated from peripheral blood mononuclear cells. Library prep was done by 5' RACE. Instrument used: Illumina Genome Analyzer IIx. RNA-based TCR cDNA libraries were prepared by a previously described protocol with several modifications. To prevent cross-contamination, barcodes specific to each sample were added to both ends of every TCR cDNA library during cDNA synthesis and amplification. On the authors' methods: Each library contained roughly 2.2 to 4 million CDR3-containing reads, and somewhere between about 95,000 and nearly 500,000 clonotypes were identified for each individual. Reads with improper barcode index combinations were discarded, and clonesets were then built for each library with the MiTCR software. MiTCR filtered or rescued low-quality reads and corrected PCR and sequencing errors when assembling CDR3 clonotypes. Artificial out-of-frame clonotypes were removed by being mapped to in-frame sequences, with one indel in the CDR3 allowed. To measure how similar V and J gene usage was between donors, Jensen-Shannon divergence was divided by mean entropy. TCRdb's own reprocessing of the public reads used fastp at Q25 and MiXCR and kept productive beta chains. Merged by CDR3 protein, the rows form single entries marked with the most common genes and DNA. TCRdb's processing, not the study's, gives the V and J calls here. The table for this sample lists roughly 340,000 distinct CDR3 sequences; about 28% of them were counted only once. About 6.1% of the sample rests with the top ten.

Reading the germline V gene (reference sequence) gives CDR1 SEHNR and CDR2 FQNEAQ. There are 13 amino acids in the CDR3, from cysteine to phenylalanine inclusive. Of the read, only the CDR3 DNA is kept; its 39 bases are in frame from base 1. A distance of 13 bases separates the germline ends of V and J, which lose 3 bases and 8 bases respectively. This chain joins TRBV7-9 to TRBJ1-2; the D gene is perhaps TRBD1, on 6 matching bases. This clonotype was obtained from a woman aged 18-49 years in good health. The sample taken for sequencing was PBMCs. The nucleotide sequence is TGTGCCAGCAGCTTTCGGACAGTGGACGGCTACACCTTC. Its translation is CASSFRTVDGYTF.